This TCR beta chain was sequenced in a study of T cell repertoires in cytomegalovirus infection. Study information: Public TCR beta signatures marked donors with CMV infection and the matching HLA.

Study results and limitations: Totalled public TCR beta family frequency picked out people who carried CMV plus the relevant HLA. HLA-C-restricted, CMV-specific TCR beta clonotypes were dominant ex vivo.

On this clonotype: No antigen is known for it. A much larger clone is a single base away; this may be a read error.

TCRdb redid the calling of the reads with MiXCR, one entry per CDR3 protein. The sample yields 450,000 to 600,000 distinct CDR3 sequences, around 10% seen once. In germline, CDR1 is KGHDR, CDR2 SFDVKD. This CDR3 spans 15 amino acids. The sample was PBMCs. J is TRBJ2-3 and V is TRBV24-1; TRBD1 or TRBD2 may be the D gene (5 bases each). This sequence originates from a human donor in good health (CMV status not recorded). Some clones in this sample may be carry-over from other donors' samples. For the CDR3, the DNA is TGTGCCACCAGTGATCAGGGATCTAGCACAGATACGCGGTATTTT. Its translation is CATSDQGSSTDTRYF.